This TCR beta chain was documented in a study of cytomegalovirus exposure and HLA in healthy donors. Note on this clone: The target antigen is unknown.

Study-wide results and limits: Another analysis was done later, and it associated 16,951 TCR beta sequences with HLA alleles at 0.05 false discovery rate.

Trimming took 1 base from V and 8 from J; bases not matched to a gene: 7. The CDR3 consists of 16 residues. Per the germline V gene, CDR1 is SNHLY and CDR2 is FYNNEI. With 60 Vbeta and 13 Jbeta primers, the PCR was carried out. The assay was immunoSEQ multiplex PCR, and TCRdb's table has in-frame clones only and misses some. The data show 150,000 to 200,000 clones, about 83% seen once. The sample was PBMCs. The chain links TRBV2 to TRBJ2-1, with TRBD2 matching 11 bases. The clonotype comes from a female donor in good health and CMV-seronegative. The CDR3 DNA reads TGTGCCAGCAGTGAAGGGCTAGCGGGGGGCTGGGATGAGCAGTTCTTC. It codes for CASSEGLAGGWDEQFF.